The clone carrying this T cell receptor (beta chain) was counted once. The sample belongs to a study of T cell responses to AZD1222 COVID-19 vaccine. Profiling relied on immunoSEQ multiplex PCR, and the TCRdb table lists in-frame clones only, not all of them. The table records 130,000 or so clones, 70% to 90% of them present only once. Trimming took off 5 bases at V and 8 bases at J, with 10 bases between the two ends. Germline CDR1 and CDR2: LNHNV and YYDKDF (reference sequence). CDR3 length: 13 amino acids. Pooling covered second doses at about 4 or about 12 weeks. The clonotype was recovered from an adult who received the AZD1222 COVID-19 vaccine. The input for sequencing was peripheral blood, taken 28 days after the second AZD1222 dose. The chain has TRBV15 and TRBJ1-6; unclear D gene. CDR3 sequence reads: CATSVGWDSPLHF. The CDR3 DNA reads TGTGCCACCAGCGTAGGGTGGGATTCACCCCTCCACTTT.